These T cell receptor beta chains were read from a single sample in a study of cytomegalovirus exposure and HLA in healthy donors. Some clones are missing from TCRdb's copy, which holds only in-frame ones; the method was immunoSEQ multiplex PCR. The repertoire holds tens of thousands of clones, with around 90% as singletons. Material: PBMCs. The receptors here all came from a woman aged 18 to 35 in good health and CMV-seronegative. The CDR3 runs from the conserved cysteine through the conserved F or W. A D gene is named only where the DNA matches it firmly. Not every row has a clone size; where given, it reads once, few, many or a size class.

V gene	J gene	clone size	D gene	CDR3 protein	CDR3 DNA
TRBV29-1	TRBJ1-3	.	TRBD1	CSAAGTGYGNTIYF	TGCAGCGCTGCTGGGACAGGGTACGGAAACACCATATATTTT
TRBV7-2	TRBJ2-7	.	.	CASSLVGGGDEQYF	TGTGCCAGCAGCTTAGTGGGCGGGGGCGACGAGCAGTACTTC
TRBV27	TRBJ2-3	once	.	CASSLSSAAPRTDTQYF	TGTGCCAGCAGTTTATCGAGTGCGGCCCCCCGCACAGATACGCAGTATTTT
TRBV9	TRBJ2-5	.	TRBD2	CASSVGLAGGGQETQYF	TGTGCCAGCAGCGTAGGACTAGCGGGAGGGGGTCAAGAGACCCAGTACTTC
TRBV28	TRBJ1-2	.	.	CASSTPDSLNLLYGYTF	TGTGCCAGCAGTACCCCTGACAGCCTGAATCTTCTGTATGGCTACACCTTC
TRBV7-9	TRBJ2-7	once	TRBD1	CASSLDRGISYEQYF	TGTGCCAGCAGCTTAGACAGGGGGATCTCCTACGAGCAGTACTTC
TRBV18	TRBJ2-7	.	.	CASSTPGVLYEQYF	TGTGCCAGCTCAACCCCCGGGGTTCTCTACGAGCAGTACTTC
TRBV19	TRBJ2-3	.	.	CASSMLSSSTDTQYF	TGTGCCAGTAGTATGTTGAGCTCTAGCACAGATACGCAGTATTTT
TRBV27	TRBJ2-7	.	TRBD1	CASSTGTGRSYEQYF	TGTGCCAGCAGTACCGGGACAGGGCGCTCCTACGAGCAGTACTTC
TRBV6-6	TRBJ1-2	.	.	CASRPTGRDFGYTF	TGTGCCAGCAGGCCAACAGGAAGAGACTTTGGCTACACCTTC
TRBV9	TRBJ1-4	.	.	CASSVGTGPYEKLFF	TGTGCCAGCAGCGTAGGAACAGGGCCGTATGAAAAACTGTTTTTT
TRBV7-9	TRBJ2-1	once	TRBD2	CASSASGLASLEQFF	TGTGCCAGCAGCGCCTCGGGACTAGCTTCCCTTGAGCAGTTCTTC
TRBV6-1	TRBJ2-1	.	.	CASSGQAYNEQFF	TGTGCCAGCAGTGGGCAGGCCTACAATGAGCAGTTCTTC
TRBV25-1	TRBJ1-2	.	.	CASRKDDSDYGYTF	TGTGCCAGCAGGAAAGACGACAGCGACTATGGCTACACCTTC
TRBV30	TRBJ2-5	.	TRBD1	CAWNRGQETQYF	TGTGCCTGGAACAGGGGGCAGGAGACCCAGTACTTC
TRBV11-2	TRBJ2-3	few	TRBD1	CASSDGRTGGLTDTQYF	TGTGCCAGCAGTGATGGGCGGACAGGGGGCTTGACAGATACGCAGTATTTT
TRBV28	TRBJ1-5	.	.	CASRRDSNQPQHF	TGTGCCAGCAGGAGGGATAGCAATCAGCCCCAGCATTTT
TRBV5-5	TRBJ1-3	once	.	CASSFGPTGQNTIYF	TGTGCCAGCAGTTTTGGGCCTACTGGGCAAAACACCATATATTTT
TRBV18	TRBJ1-1	.	TRBD1	CASSPGGGKGAFF	TGTGCCAGCTCCCCAGGGGGAGGGAAGGGAGCTTTCTTT
TRBV7-2	TRBJ1-6	.	.	CASSPEAGRPLHF	TGTGCCAGCAGCCCAGAGGCGGGTAGGCCCCTCCACTTT
TRBV5-8	TRBJ2-3	.	.	CASLIQGVWGTDTQYF	TGTGCCAGTCTTATCCAGGGCGTGTGGGGCACAGATACGCAGTATTTT
TRBV5-1	TRBJ2-2	once	.	CASSLGTTRGTGELFF	TGCGCCAGCAGCTTGGGGACCACTCGAGGGACCGGGGAGCTGTTTTTT
TRBV6-6	TRBJ1-5	.	.	CASSFGEGQPQHF	TGTGCCAGCAGCTTCGGGGAGGGACAGCCCCAGCATTTT
TRBV28	TRBJ1-5	.	TRBD1	CASRSRRTGGNQPQHF	TGTGCCAGCCGATCGAGAAGGACAGGGGGAAATCAGCCCCAGCATTTT
TRBV28	TRBJ2-7	.	TRBD2	CASSLGLAGMGEQYF	TGTGCCAGCAGTTTAGGACTAGCGGGAATGGGAGAGCAGTACTTC
TRBV9	TRBJ2-7	.	.	CASSEREDRTYEQYF	TGTGCCAGCAGCGAAAGGGAGGACAGGACCTACGAGCAGTACTTC
TRBV18	TRBJ2-3	.	TRBD1	CASSPDRGTDTQYF	TGTGCCAGCTCACCCGACAGGGGGACAGATACGCAGTATTTT
TRBV6-5	TRBJ1-5	few	.	CASSPGFLQPQHF	TGTGCCAGCAGCCCAGGTTTCTTGCAGCCCCAGCATTTT
TRBV5-4	TRBJ1-2	.	.	CASSLGWGGNYGYTF	TGTGCCAGCAGCTTGGGATGGGGGGGAAACTATGGCTACACCTTC
TRBV18	TRBJ1-2	.	.	CASSPRTVGPNYGYTF	TGTGCCAGCTCACCACGGACTGTGGGCCCTAACTATGGCTACACCTTC
TRBV13	TRBJ2-4	.	TRBD1	CASSSTLTGAAKNIQYF	TGTGCCAGCAGCTCCACCCTGACAGGGGCGGCCAAAAACATTCAGTACTTC
TRBV7-7	TRBJ2-1	.	.	CASSLGSVGGLEQFF	TGTGCCAGCAGCCTCGGTTCGGTAGGTGGGCTTGAGCAGTTCTTC
TRBV11-2	TRBJ1-4	once	TRBD1	CASSFGRGPGEKLFF	TGTGCCAGCAGCTTCGGCAGGGGGCCTGGTGAAAAACTGTTTTTT
TRBV5-1	TRBJ1-6	.	.	CASSLGQNYNSPLHF	TGCGCCAGCAGCTTGGGGCAGAATTATAATTCACCCCTCCACTTT
TRBV5-1	TRBJ2-1	.	.	CASSPTSQGNEQFF	TGCGCCAGCAGCCCAACCTCCCAGGGTAATGAGCAGTTCTTC
TRBV19	TRBJ1-5	.	.	CASRRQSNQPQHF	TGTGCCAGTAGAAGACAATCCAATCAGCCCCAGCATTTT
TRBV30	TRBJ1-2	.	.	CACLRTATYGYTF	TGTGCCTGCCTCCGGACAGCTACCTATGGCTACACCTTC
TRBV28	TRBJ2-7	.	.	CASSLWSRQGGEQYF	TGTGCCAGCAGTTTATGGTCGCGACAGGGAGGCGAGCAGTACTTC
TRBV11-2	TRBJ2-1	.	TRBD2	CASRAVSGVHNEQFF	TGTGCCAGCAGGGCGGTTAGCGGGGTACACAATGAGCAGTTCTTC
TRBV7-8	TRBJ2-1	.	TRBD2	CASSGVRGGAKNEQFF	TGTGCCAGCAGCGGGGTGCGGGGGGGGGCGAAGAATGAGCAGTTCTTC
TRBV6-4	TRBJ2-6	medium-sized	.	CASSDSLATGANVLTF	TGTGCCAGCAGTGATAGCCTAGCGACCGGGGCCAACGTCCTGACTTTC
TRBV9	TRBJ2-1	.	TRBD2	CASSVTTGTSSKGEQFF	TGTGCCAGCAGCGTCACGACCGGGACTAGCTCAAAAGGGGAGCAGTTCTTC
TRBV6-6	TRBJ2-4	.	.	CASKTQGGDIQYF	TGTGCCAGCAAAACCCAGGGTGGGGACATTCAGTACTTC
TRBV19	TRBJ1-2	.	TRBD1	CASSIGRGSFIYGYTF	TGTGCCAGTAGTATCGGCAGGGGGTCGTTTATCTATGGCTACACCTTC
TRBV7-7	TRBJ2-2	.	.	CASSPSPGSAWELFF	TGTGCCAGCAGCCCTTCTCCTGGCTCCGCCTGGGAGCTGTTTTTT
TRBV9	TRBJ2-2	.	TRBD2	CASSVGSGAPTGELFF	TGTGCCAGCAGCGTAGGGAGCGGGGCTCCTACCGGGGAGCTGTTTTTT
TRBV30	TRBJ2-4	.	TRBD1	CAWSPTGNIQYF	TGTGCCTGGAGTCCGACAGGGAACATTCAGTACTTC
TRBV7-9	TRBJ1-4	.	.	CASSLGLAGNEKLFF	TGTGCCAGCAGCCTAGGACTGGCAGGGAATGAAAAACTGTTTTTT
TRBV6-5	TRBJ2-5	.	.	CASTLRETQYF	TGTGCCAGCACTTTGCGGGAGACCCAGTACTTC
TRBV27	TRBJ2-7	.	.	CASSPLVGGYEQYF	TGTGCCAGCAGTCCCCTAGTAGGGGGCTACGAGCAGTACTTC
TRBV5-4	TRBJ2-3	.	TRBD1	CASSRDRYTDTQYF	TGTGCCAGCAGCAGGGACAGGTACACAGATACGCAGTATTTT
TRBV4-1	TRBJ1-2	few	.	CASSHPLGGEGYTF	TGCGCCAGCAGCCATCCCCTTGGCGGGGAGGGCTACACCTTC
TRBV28	TRBJ1-2	few	.	CASTPLGGGYTF	TGTGCCAGCACCCCCCTTGGAGGTGGCTACACCTTC
TRBV6-1	TRBJ1-5	.	TRBD1	CASVDRGSNQPQHF	TGTGCCAGTGTCGACAGGGGAAGCAATCAGCCCCAGCATTTT
TRBV2	TRBJ2-7	.	.	CASFRDMSGEQYF	TGTGCCAGCTTCCGGGACATGTCCGGCGAGCAGTACTTC
TRBV4-1	TRBJ1-5	.	TRBD1	CASSQPGQGYNQPQHF	TGCGCCAGCAGCCAACCGGGACAGGGATACAATCAGCCCCAGCATTTT
TRBV27	TRBJ2-3	.	.	CASSLQGGAPDTQYF	TGTGCCAGCAGTTTACAGGGCGGGGCCCCGGATACGCAGTATTTT